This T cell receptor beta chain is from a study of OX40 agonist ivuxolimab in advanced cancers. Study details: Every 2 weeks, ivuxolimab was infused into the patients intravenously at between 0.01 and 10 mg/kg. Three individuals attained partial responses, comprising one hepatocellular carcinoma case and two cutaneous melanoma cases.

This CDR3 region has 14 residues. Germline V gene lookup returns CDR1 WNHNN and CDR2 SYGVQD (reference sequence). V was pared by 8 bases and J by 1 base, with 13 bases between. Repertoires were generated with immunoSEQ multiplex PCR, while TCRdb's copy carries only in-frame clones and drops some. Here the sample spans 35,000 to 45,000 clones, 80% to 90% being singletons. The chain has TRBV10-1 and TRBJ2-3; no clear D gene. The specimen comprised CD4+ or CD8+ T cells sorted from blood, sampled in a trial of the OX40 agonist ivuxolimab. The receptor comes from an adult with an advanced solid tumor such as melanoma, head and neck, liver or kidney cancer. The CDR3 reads CASSPAVGTDTQYF. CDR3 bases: TGCGCCAGCTCCCCGGCTGTTGGCACAGATACGCAGTATTTT.